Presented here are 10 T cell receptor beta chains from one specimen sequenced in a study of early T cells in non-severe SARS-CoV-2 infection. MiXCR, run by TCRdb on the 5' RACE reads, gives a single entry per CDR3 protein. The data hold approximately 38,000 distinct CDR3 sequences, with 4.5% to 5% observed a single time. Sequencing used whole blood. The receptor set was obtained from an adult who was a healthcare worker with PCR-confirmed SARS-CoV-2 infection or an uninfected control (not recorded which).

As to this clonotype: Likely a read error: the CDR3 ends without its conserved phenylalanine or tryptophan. CDR3 in amino acids: CASRENYEQYL. CDR3 in DNA: TGCGCCAGCAGGGAAAACTACGAGCAGTACTTG. This chain links TRBV5-1 with TRBJ2-7, with no clear D. Trimming took off 5 bases at V and 3 bases at J, with 6 bases between the two ends. The CDR3 extends over 11 amino acids. Germline V gene lookup returns CDR1 SGHRS and CDR2 YFSETQ.

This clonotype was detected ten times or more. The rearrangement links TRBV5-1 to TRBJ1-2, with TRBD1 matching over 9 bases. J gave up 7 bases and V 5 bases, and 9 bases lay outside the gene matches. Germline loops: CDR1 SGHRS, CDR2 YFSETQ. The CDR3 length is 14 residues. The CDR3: CASRLTGGSLGYTF. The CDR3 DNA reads TGCGCCAGCAGATTGACAGGGGGGAGTCTTGGCTACACCTTC.

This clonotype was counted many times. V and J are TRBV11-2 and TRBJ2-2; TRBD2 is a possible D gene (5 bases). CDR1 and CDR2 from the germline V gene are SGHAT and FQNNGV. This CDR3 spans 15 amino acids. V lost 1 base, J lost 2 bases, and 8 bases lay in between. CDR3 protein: CASSLVSGNTGELFF. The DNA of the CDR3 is TGTGCCAGCAGCTTAGTGAGCGGAAACACCGGGGAGCTGTTTTTT.

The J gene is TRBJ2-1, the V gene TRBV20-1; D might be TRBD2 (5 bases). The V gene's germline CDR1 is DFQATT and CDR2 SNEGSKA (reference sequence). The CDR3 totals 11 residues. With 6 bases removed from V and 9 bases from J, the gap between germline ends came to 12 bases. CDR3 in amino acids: CSADTSVEQFF. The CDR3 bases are TGCAGTGCCGATACTAGTGTTGAGCAGTTCTTC.

The CDR3, as DNA: TGCGCCAGCAGCTTGGCAGCGGGAGAGGTCGAGACCCAGTACTTC. This codes for CASSLAAGEVETQYF. V and J are TRBV5-1 and TRBJ2-5; TRBD2 matches 8 bases. Germline CDR1 and CDR2: SGHRS and YFSETQ. The CDR3 is 15 amino acids. Trimming cost V 0 bases and J 5 bases; bases outside gene matches: 6. The full variable domain, with the rest looked up from reference TRBV5-1 and TRBJ2-5, is KAGVTQTPRYLIKTRGQQVTLSCSPISGHRSVSWYQQTPGQGLQFLFEYFSETQRNKGNFPGRFSGRQFSNSRSEMNVSTLELGDSALYLCASSLAAGEVETQYFGPGTRLLVL.

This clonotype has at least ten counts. This CDR3 is CSVETSGDYNEQFF. Here the CDR3 DNA reads TGCAGTGTCGAGACTAGCGGGGACTACAATGAGCAGTTCTTC. J is TRBJ2-1 and V is TRBV20-1, with 11 bases lining up with TRBD2. CDR3 size: 14 residues. Germline-derived CDR1 and CDR2 are DFQATT and SNEGSKA (reference sequence). The trim removed 7 bases at V and 3 bases at J, leaving 5 bases unmatched.

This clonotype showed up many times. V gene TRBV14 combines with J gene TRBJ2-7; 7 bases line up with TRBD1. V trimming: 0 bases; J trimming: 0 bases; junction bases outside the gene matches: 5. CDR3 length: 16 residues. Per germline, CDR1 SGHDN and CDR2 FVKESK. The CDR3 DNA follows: TGTGCCAGCAGCCAAGAAGCCTGGACAGGCTCCTACGAGCAGTACTTC. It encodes CASSQEAWTGSYEQYF.

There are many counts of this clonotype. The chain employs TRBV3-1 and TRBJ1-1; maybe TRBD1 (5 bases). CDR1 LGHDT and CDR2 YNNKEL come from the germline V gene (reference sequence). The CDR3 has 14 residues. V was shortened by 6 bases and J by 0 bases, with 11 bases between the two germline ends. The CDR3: CASSSGLVNTEAFF. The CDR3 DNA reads TGTGCCAGCAGTTCAGGGCTGGTGAACACTGAAGCTTTCTTT.

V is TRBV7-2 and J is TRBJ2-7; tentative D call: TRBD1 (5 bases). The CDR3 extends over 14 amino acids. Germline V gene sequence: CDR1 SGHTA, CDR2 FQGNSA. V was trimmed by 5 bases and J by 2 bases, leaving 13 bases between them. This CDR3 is CASSPTRAPYEQYF. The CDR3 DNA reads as TGTGCCAGCAGCCCCACCAGGGCGCCCTACGAGCAGTACTTC.

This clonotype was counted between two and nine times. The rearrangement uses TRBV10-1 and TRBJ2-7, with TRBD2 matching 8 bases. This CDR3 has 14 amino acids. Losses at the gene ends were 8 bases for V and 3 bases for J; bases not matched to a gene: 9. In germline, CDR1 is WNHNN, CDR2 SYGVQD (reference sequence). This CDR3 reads CASRLRLAGYEQYF. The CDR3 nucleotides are TGCGCCAGCCGGTTGAGGCTAGCGGGCTACGAGCAGTACTTC.